The present T cell receptor (beta chain) was sequenced within a study of CD8+ T cells in alopecia areata. Across the whole study: Twice daily, treated patients received 5 to 10 mg of oral tofacitinib.

Treatment in this sample: oral pan-JAK inhibitor, 5-10 mg twice daily. Both peripheral blood and punch biopsies of lesional scalp skin were obtained from patients who had alopecia areata. Cell sorting on a FACSAria was used to separate CD4+ and CD8+ T cells from the PBMCs. With respect to this clone: Its antigen remains unidentified.

The sequencing template was cDNA reverse transcribed from extracted RNA. The method was immunoSEQ multiplex PCR; TCRdb's version includes in-frame clones alone and lacks a portion of them. The sample holds 150,000 to 200,000 clones; over 45% are singletons and the top ten take about 5.5%. The study, taken as a whole, reports: Scalp clonality and expanded CD8+ clones among the top 100 showed significant decreases with tofacitinib.

The sample here was CD4+ T cells sorted from blood, taken at week 24, from a patient treated with tofacitinib. This clonotype was obtained from a human donor with alopecia areata.

CDR3 sequence (DNA): TGCGCCAGCAGCCAAGGACTAGCGGGAGTTCCTTCCTACAATGAGCAGTTCTTC. Its translation is CASSQGLAGVPSYNEQFF. This chain links TRBV4-3 with TRBJ2-1; 12 nucleotides align to TRBD2. Germline CDR1 is LGHNA and CDR2 is YSLEER. The V and J ends lost 1 base and 1 base, in that order; junction bases with no gene match: 5. The CDR3 has 18 residues.